The clone carrying this TCR beta chain was picked up a small number of times. Its target is not known. These data come from a study of beta chain features in type 1 diabetes. Study summary: Patients were similar to healthy donors in age and gender (as well as in cell yields). Study-level findings and limits: Type 1 diabetes patients had VDJ junctions that carried fewer insertions and more deletions. A greater similarity of naive, central memory and Treg TCRB repertoires was seen among patients than among healthy donors.

A heparinised blood draw that averaged approximately 110 mL was obtained once from each donor. The CDR3 consists of 14 residues. Trimming removed 4 bases from V and 2 bases from J; junction bases left unmatched: 4. The germline V gene encodes CDR1 KGHSH and CDR2 LQKENI. What was sequenced were expressed TCRB transcripts, since all of the isolated RNA had been reverse transcribed. Only in-frame clones appear in the TCRdb table, and some are missing; sequencing was by immunoSEQ multiplex PCR. This sample yields around 310,000 clones, of which 9.5% to 11% are seen a single time; around 0.015% belongs to the top ten.

The sample was naive CD4+ T cells from blood. This chain uses TRBV18 with TRBJ2-7; the match to TRBD1 covers 8 bases. This clonotype was obtained from a young woman in good health. The CDR3: CASSQDRAPYEQYF. CDR3 in DNA: TGTGCCAGCTCACAGGACAGGGCCCCCTACGAGCAGTACTTC.